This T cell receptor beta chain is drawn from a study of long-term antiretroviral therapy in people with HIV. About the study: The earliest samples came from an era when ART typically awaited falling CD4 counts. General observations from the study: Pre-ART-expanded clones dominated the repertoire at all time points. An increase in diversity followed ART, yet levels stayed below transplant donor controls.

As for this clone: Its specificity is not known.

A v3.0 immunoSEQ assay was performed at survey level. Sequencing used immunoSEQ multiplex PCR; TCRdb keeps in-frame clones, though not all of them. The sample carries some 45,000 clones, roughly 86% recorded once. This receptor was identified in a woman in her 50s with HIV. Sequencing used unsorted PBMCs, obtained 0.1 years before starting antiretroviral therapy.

The CDR3 here is CASSQDSLNRVSTEAFF. For the CDR3, the DNA is TGTGCCAGCAGCCAAGATTCTTTAAACAGGGTGAGCACTGAAGCTTTCTTT. The rearrangement joins TRBV4-2 to TRBJ1-1; maybe TRBD1 (6 bases). V was shortened by 0 bases and J by 4 bases, with 18 bases between the two germline ends. The CDR3 runs to 17 residues. Germline values: CDR1 LGHNA, CDR2 YNFKEQ.